Listed below are T cell receptor beta chains from one sample, sequenced in a study of blood T cells in healthy people across ages. TCRdb recomputed calls from the 5' RACE reads with MiXCR, one row per CDR3 protein. The table records around 1,900,000 distinct CDR3 sequences, approximately 39% of them present only once. Sequencing used blood. These TCRs come from a human donor in good health. Each CDR3 is given with its conserved first and last residue. The D gene is left open where the match is weak. Clone size is shown for a subset of rows, as once, few, many or a class of expanded clone.

abundance | len | j_gene | v_gene | d_gene | CDR3aa | CDR3nt
. | 16 | TRBJ2-5 | TRBV4-3 | . | CASSQDLPHSQETQYF | TGCGCCAGCAGCCAAGATCTCCCACACTCACAAGAGACCCAGTACTTC
. | 14 | TRBJ1-2 | TRBV7-6 | . | CASSPYGRNYGYTF | TGTGCCAGCAGCCCCTACGGCAGAAACTATGGCTACACCTTC
. | 14 | TRBJ2-4 | TRBV9 | . | CASSVGGRWAEQYF | TGTGCCAGCAGCGTAGGGGGCCGCTGGGCAGAGCAGTACTTC
. | 15 | TRBJ2-7 | TRBV7-2 | TRBD1 | CASSLRQGAHYEQYF | TGTGCCAGCAGCCTAAGACAGGGGGCGCATTACGAGCAGTACTTC
few | 15 | TRBJ2-3 | TRBV29-1 | . | CSVRILAFRTDTQYF | TGCAGCGTTCGGATTCTAGCGTTCCGCACAGATACGCAGTATTTT
. | 12 | TRBJ2-5 | TRBV20-1 | . | CSAPTVWGTQYF | TGCAGTGCTCCTACAGTCTGGGGGACCCAGTACTTC
few | 15 | TRBJ2-1 | TRBV28 | . | CASSPGSAGDNEQFF | TGTGCCAGCAGTCCCGGCTCTGCTGGAGACAATGAGCAGTTCTTC
few | 15 | TRBJ1-1 | TRBV15 | TRBD1 | CATSRTGGMNTEAFF | TGTGCCACCAGCCGGACAGGGGGAATGAACACTGAAGCTTTCTTT
few | 13 | TRBJ1-5 | TRBV12-3/TRBV12-4 | . | CASSFRRDQPQHF | TGTGCCAGCAGTTTTAGGAGGGATCAGCCCCAGCATTTT
once | 12 | TRBJ2-3 | TRBV7-9 | . | CASREDSDTQYF | TGTGCCAGCAGAGAGGATTCAGATACGCAGTATTTT
. | 17 | TRBJ1-2 | TRBV7-8 | . | CASSLVQPGWGDYGYTF | TGTGCCAGCAGCTTAGTACAGCCGGGCTGGGGAGACTATGGCTACACCTTC
. | 15 | TRBJ2-2 | TRBV24-1 | TRBD1 | CATSDSGTGIGELFF | TGTGCCACCAGTGACTCCGGGACAGGGATCGGGGAGCTGTTTTTT
few | 13 | TRBJ2-7 | TRBV7-9 | . | CASSPPRGDEQYF | TGTGCCAGCAGCCCCCCGCGAGGGGACGAGCAGTACTTC
few | 15 | TRBJ2-7 | TRBV20-1 | TRBD1 | CSARDGRGRIDEQYF | TGCAGTGCTAGAGATGGAAGGGGGCGCATCGACGAGCAGTACTTC
. | 12 | TRBJ1-2 | TRBV20-1 | TRBD1 | CSAETGCYGYTF | TGCAGTGCGGAGACAGGGTGCTATGGCTACACCTTC
. | 13 | TRBJ2-7 | TRBV4-1 | . | CASSQDPEVEQYF | TGCGCCAGCAGCCAAGATCCGGAGGTCGAGCAGTACTTC
. | 13 | TRBJ2-1 | TRBV20-1 | . | CSARDVESYEQFF | TGCAGTGCTAGAGATGTTGAGTCGTATGAGCAGTTCTTC
few | 13 | TRBJ2-7 | TRBV6-1 | TRBD2 | CAAGTSGTYEQYF | TGTGCCGCCGGGACTAGCGGGACCTACGAGCAGTACTTC
. | 12 | TRBJ2-7 | TRBV20-1 | . | CSARDTGNEQYF | TGCAGTGCTAGAGATACCGGCAACGAGCAGTACTTC
. | 15 | TRBJ2-7 | TRBV7-2 | . | CASSLRDSPLIEQYF | TGTGCCAGCAGCTTGCGGGACAGCCCTTTAATCGAGCAGTACTTC
few | 14 | TRBJ2-7 | TRBV7-9 | TRBD1 | CASSSTGKGYEQYF | TGTGCCAGCAGCTCGACAGGGAAGGGCTACGAGCAGTACTTC
few | 16 | TRBJ2-5 | TRBV29-1 | TRBD1 | CSVEGGQGWRTETQYF | TGCAGCGTTGAAGGGGGACAGGGCTGGAGAACAGAGACCCAGTACTTC
. | 17 | TRBJ1-3 | TRBV29-1 | TRBD1 | CSAHTSTGLGSGNTIYF | TGCAGCGCACACACCTCGACAGGGCTTGGCTCTGGAAACACCATATATTTT
. | 13 | TRBJ2-7 | TRBV12-3/TRBV12-4 | . | CASRGRGADEQYF | TGTGCCAGCAGGGGCCGGGGGGCGGACGAGCAGTACTTC
. | 15 | TRBJ2-7 | TRBV4-2 | . | CASSQEWGRSYEQYF | TGTGCCAGCAGCCAAGAATGGGGCAGGTCCTACGAGCAGTACTTC
few | 16 | TRBJ1-1 | TRBV25-1 | . | CASSEYFGGSRTEAFF | TGTGCCAGCAGTGAATATTTCGGGGGGTCGCGGACTGAAGCTTTCTTT
once | 15 | TRBJ2-3 | TRBV5-1 | . | CASSLDLQGLDTQYF | TGCGCCAGCAGCCTAGATCTACAGGGTTTAGATACGCAGTATTTT
. | 13 | TRBJ2-7 | TRBV7-2 | . | CASSPHTGYEQYF | TGTGCCAGCAGCCCCCATACCGGATACGAGCAGTACTTC
. | 13 | TRBJ2-5 | TRBV20-1 | . | CSARDLDLGEQYF | TGCAGTGCTAGAGATCTGGACCTCGGGGAGCAGTACTTC
few | 16 | TRBJ2-7 | TRBV5-1 | . | CASSLDGPGVSYEQYF | TGCGCCAGCAGCTTGGATGGACCGGGGGTTAGCTACGAGCAGTACTTC
few | 12 | TRBJ2-7 | TRBV20-1 | TRBD2 | CSLAGGTYEQYF | TGCAGCCTAGCGGGGGGGACGTACGAGCAGTACTTC
. | 12 | TRBJ2-5 | TRBV20-1 | . | CSAAPTKETQYF | TGCAGTGCAGCCCCTACGAAAGAGACCCAGTACTTC
. | 13 | TRBJ1-1 | TRBV16 | . | CASSQWPPTEAFF | TGTGCCAGCAGCCAATGGCCACCCACTGAAGCTTTCTTT
. | 15 | TRBJ2-7 | TRBV10-3 | . | CAISVRRTLSYEQYF | TGTGCCATCAGTGTTAGGAGGACACTCTCCTACGAGCAGTACTTC
many | 13 | TRBJ1-1 | TRBV6-6 | . | CASSSGSNTEAFF | TGTGCCAGCAGTTCCGGGTCGAACACTGAAGCTTTCTTT
. | 13 | TRBJ1-1 | TRBV29-1 | TRBD1 | CSVDSRGLGKAFF | TGCAGCGTTGATTCCAGGGGGCTGGGTAAAGCTTTCTTT
few | 14 | TRBJ1-5 | TRBV20-1 | . | CSARGTGLNQPQHF | TGCAGTGCTAGAGGAACTGGTCTCAATCAGCCCCAGCATTTT
many | 14 | TRBJ1-6 | TRBV12-3/TRBV12-4 | . | CASSPLQGNSPLHF | TGTGCCAGCAGTCCCCTCCAGGGAAATTCACCCCTCCACTTT
once | 14 | TRBJ1-2 | TRBV30 | . | CASNKDKSNYGYTF | TGTGCTTCCAACAAGGACAAATCTAACTATGGCTACACCTTC
. | 13 | TRBJ1-2 | TRBV2 | . | CASSEAWSGRYTF | TGTGCCAGCAGTGAAGCGTGGTCTGGGCGCTACACCTTC